The entry below describes one TCR beta chain. The antigen is unknown. The sample comes from a study of T cells in Graves' hyperthyroidism and ophthalmopathy. Study-wide points: The model predicted ophthalmopathy a median around six months before onset. Expanded thyroid clonotypes (above 0.001) were mostly also found in blood.

Germline values: CDR1 MNHNS, CDR2 SASEGT. The germline V and J ends were trimmed by 6 bases and 0 bases, with 12 bases remaining between them. The length of the CDR3 is 14 residues. Amplified TCR beta CDR3 regions came from RNA transcripts. During a first-round RT-PCR of the TCR CDR3, the HTBI primer set was used. TCRdb re-called the multiplex PCR reads with MiXCR, one entry per CDR3 protein. The sample has a few hundred thousand distinct CDR3 sequences; 46% are singletons. Sequences were obtained from peripheral blood or thyroid tissue (not recorded which). This TCR came from an adult woman with Graves' disease, either hyperthyroidism or ophthalmopathy (not recorded which). The chain couples TRBV6-1 to TRBJ2-7, with D possibly TRBD1 on 6 matching bases. The CDR3 DNA is TGTGCCAGCAGGGCGACAGGTTCCTCCTACGAGCAGTACTTC. Translating it yields CASRATGSSYEQYF.